The rows below give T cell receptor beta chains drawn from one sample of a study of technical replicates of blood from several donors. This table comes from immunoSEQ multiplex PCR, and its TCRdb copy is limited to in-frame clones, with some not included. The sample holds some 70,000 clones, just under 95% seen once. The sequenced sample consisted of T cells isolated from PBMCs. Every receptor here comes from a human donor in good health. The CDR3 runs from the conserved cysteine through the conserved F or W. A D gene is named only where the DNA matches it firmly. The listing skips clone size in some rows; elsewhere it reads once, few, many or a size class.

-,TRBD1,TRBJ2-7,TRBV4-1,CASSLRDRDYEQYF,TGCGCCAGCAGCCTCCGGGACAGAGACTACGAGCAGTACTTC
-,-,TRBJ1-4,TRBV11-3,CASSLGANEKLFF,TGTGCCAGCAGCTTAGGAGCGAATGAAAAACTGTTTTTT
-,TRBD2,TRBJ2-7,TRBV6-5,CARGEGSGNYEQYF,TGTGCCAGGGGGGAGGGGTCGGGGAACTACGAGCAGTACTTC
-,-,TRBJ2-7,TRBV29-1,CSVVGVGVSYEQYF,TGCAGCGTTGTAGGAGTGGGAGTCTCCTACGAGCAGTACTTC
-,TRBD1,TRBJ2-3,TRBV6-1,CATRPQGATTDTQYF,TGTGCCACAAGACCACAGGGGGCCACCACAGATACGCAGTATTTT
-,-,TRBJ2-1,TRBV9,CASSPEIPGYNEQFF,TGTGCCAGCAGCCCGGAGATCCCAGGGTACAATGAGCAGTTCTTC
-,TRBD1,TRBJ1-1,TRBV27,CASSAHRGGTEAFF,TGTGCCAGCAGCGCGCACAGGGGGGGCACTGAAGCTTTCTTT
-,-,TRBJ2-3,TRBV6-1,CASSVSGTDTQYF,TGTGCCAGCAGTGTGTCCGGCACAGATACGCAGTATTTT
-,-,TRBJ2-1,TRBV27,CASSLRALGGHEQFF,TGTGCCAGCAGTCTTCGGGCACTAGGCGGGCATGAGCAGTTCTTC
-,-,TRBJ1-2,TRBV6-5,CASSYSRQDLNGYTF,TGTGCCAGCAGTTACTCAAGACAGGATCTTAATGGCTACACCTTC
-,TRBD1,TRBJ1-2,TRBV29-1,CSVTDRAGGYTF,TGCAGCGTAACGGACAGGGCGGGTGGCTACACCTTC
-,-,TRBJ2-3,TRBV30,CAWSVIEEGTQYF,TGTGCCTGGAGTGTAATTGAGGAGGGCACGCAGTATTTT
-,-,TRBJ1-5,TRBV28,CASSLMQGPQPQHF,TGTGCCAGCAGTTTAATGCAGGGCCCTCAGCCCCAGCATTTT
-,TRBD1,TRBJ2-3,TRBV27,CASTWGTGTGDTQYF,TGTGCCAGCACCTGGGGGACAGGGACGGGAGATACGCAGTATTTT
-,-,TRBJ2-1,TRBV27,CASSLTPGRHYEQFF,TGTGCCAGCAGTTTAACCCCAGGGCGGCACTATGAGCAGTTCTTC
once,TRBD2,TRBJ2-1,TRBV30,CAWTSGSPRNEQFF,TGTGCCTGGACCAGCGGGAGTCCTCGGAATGAGCAGTTCTTC
-,-,TRBJ1-2,TRBV6-5,CASSRHRSGGYTF,TGTGCCAGCAGTCGACATAGGTCGGGGGGCTACACCTTC
-,-,TRBJ2-1,TRBV29-1,CSVVALSDEQFF,TGCAGCGTTGTAGCACTATCCGATGAGCAGTTCTTC
-,-,TRBJ1-2,TRBV21-1,CASSKMRVRAGYTF,TGTGCCAGCAGCAAAATGAGGGTCCGCGCTGGCTACACCTTC
-,-,TRBJ2-3,TRBV12-5,CASAKQSTDTQYF,TGTGCTAGTGCCAAACAGAGCACAGATACGCAGTATTTT
-,-,TRBJ2-7,TRBV7-2,CASSFDKTYEQYF,TGTGCCAGCAGCTTTGACAAGACCTACGAGCAGTACTTC
few,TRBD1,TRBJ1-1,TRBV27,CASSSFRQDRVNTEAFF,TGTGCCAGCAGTTCTTTTCGACAGGACAGGGTTAACACTGAAGCTTTCTTT
-,TRBD2,TRBJ2-1,TRBV7-9,CASSSGLAGGRSNEQFF,TGTGCCAGCAGCTCGGGACTAGCGGGAGGGCGGAGTAATGAGCAGTTCTTC
-,-,TRBJ1-1,TRBV6-5,CASRGQVEAFF,TGTGCCAGCAGGGGCCAGGTTGAAGCTTTCTTT
-,TRBD1,TRBJ2-1,TRBV30,CAWTRGLDDNEQFF,TGTGCCTGGACCAGGGGGTTGGATGACAATGAGCAGTTCTTC
few,-,TRBJ1-4,TRBV6-6,CASSYKLGAANEKLFF,TGTGCCAGCAGTTACAAGTTGGGAGCGGCAAATGAAAAACTGTTTTTT
-,TRBD1,TRBJ2-7,TRBV28,CASSFPGQGVYEQYF,TGTGCCAGCAGTTTCCCGGGACAGGGAGTGTACGAGCAGTACTTC
-,-,TRBJ1-1,TRBV30,CAWSQDAGVRTEAFF,TGTGCCTGGAGTCAGGATGCAGGGGTTCGGACTGAAGCTTTCTTT
-,-,TRBJ2-2,TRBV5-1,CASSFFRIVLFSGAGTGELFF,TGCGCCAGCAGCTTTTTTAGGATAGTTCTATTTAGCGGAGCGGGCACCGGGGAGCTGTTTTTT
-,-,TRBJ2-3,TRBV5-4,CASSPPGLTDTQYF,TGTGCCAGCAGCCCTCCGGGACTCACAGATACGCAGTATTTT
-,TRBD1,TRBJ2-2,TRBV29-1,CSAQTGANTGELFF,TGCAGCGCCCAGACAGGGGCGAACACCGGGGAGCTGTTTTTT
few,TRBD1,TRBJ1-2,TRBV7-9,CASIEGGAGYGYTF,TGTGCCAGTATAGAAGGGGGCGCGGGCTATGGCTACACCTTC
-,-,TRBJ1-3,TRBV7-8,CASSSGGLHSSGNTIYF,TGTGCCAGCAGCTCCGGGGGACTTCACAGCTCTGGAAACACCATATATTTT
-,TRBD2,TRBJ2-1,TRBV10-2,CASSEEREYNEQFF,TGCGCCAGCAGTGAGGAGCGGGAGTACAATGAGCAGTTCTTC
-,TRBD1,TRBJ2-1,TRBV11-2,CASSQDRANEQFF,TGTGCCAGCAGTCAGGACAGGGCCAATGAGCAGTTCTTC
-,-,TRBJ2-5,TRBV7-9,CASREGETQYF,TGTGCCAGCAGGGAGGGAGAGACCCAGTACTTC
-,TRBD2,TRBJ2-7,TRBV5-4,CASSYSGAYEQYF,TGTGCCAGCAGCTACAGCGGGGCCTACGAGCAGTACTTC
-,-,TRBJ1-1,TRBV29-1,CSVGRGSEAFF,TGCAGCGTTGGGAGGGGATCTGAAGCTTTCTTT
few,-,TRBJ1-5,TRBV28,CASSLGQSNQPQHF,TGTGCCAGCAGTTTGGGGCAGTCGAATCAGCCCCAGCATTTT
-,TRBD2,TRBJ2-1,TRBV5-8,CASSLGWSGSSDNEQFF,TGTGCCAGCAGCTTAGGGTGGAGCGGGAGCTCTGACAATGAGCAGTTCTTC
-,TRBD1,TRBJ2-7,TRBV7-9,CASTIAGGVSSYEQYF,TGTGCCAGCACCATAGCAGGGGGTGTTAGCTCCTACGAGCAGTACTTC
-,-,TRBJ1-4,TRBV7-9,CASSGGTNEKLFF,TGTGCCAGCAGCGGGGGGACTAATGAAAAACTGTTTTTT
-,-,TRBJ1-5,TRBV4-2,CASSQVEGRGSNQPQHF,TGTGCCAGCAGCCAAGTTGAGGGGAGGGGAAGCAATCAGCCCCAGCATTTT
-,TRBD2,TRBJ2-3,TRBV18,CASSPALLAGVEHTQYF,TGTGCCAGCTCACCAGCCCTACTAGCGGGAGTTGAACATACGCAGTATTTT
-,-,TRBJ1-2,TRBV21-1,CASSKGQGKYGYTF,TGTGCCAGCAGCAAAGGGCAGGGAAAATATGGCTACACCTTC
-,TRBD2,TRBJ2-7,TRBV27,CASSSSGRSSEQYF,TGTGCCAGCAGTTCTAGCGGGAGAAGCTCCGAGCAGTACTTC
once,TRBD1,TRBJ1-1,TRBV25-1,CASSAGGNTEAFF,TGTGCCAGCAGTGCAGGGGGTAACACTGAAGCTTTCTTT
-,TRBD1,TRBJ2-5,TRBV6-5,CASRLGQQETQYF,TGTGCCAGCCGTCTGGGACAGCAAGAGACCCAGTACTTC
-,-,TRBJ2-4,TRBV18,CASSPPKGGNENIQYF,TGTGCCAGCTCACCACCGAAAGGCGGGAACGAAAACATTCAGTACTTC
-,TRBD2,TRBJ2-1,TRBV27,CASSLMTSGSIIYNEQFF,TGTGCCAGCAGTTTGATGACTAGCGGGAGTATAATTTACAATGAGCAGTTCTTC
-,TRBD2,TRBJ2-3,TRBV7-8,CASSWLAGGRMPQYF,TGTGCCAGCAGCTGGCTAGCGGGAGGCCGGATGCCGCAGTATTTT
-,TRBD1,TRBJ1-1,TRBV27,CASSPQWREQGFTEAFF,TGTGCCAGCAGTCCCCAGTGGCGGGAACAGGGGTTCACTGAAGCTTTCTTT
-,-,TRBJ2-2,TRBV19,CASLHRVYTGELFF,TGTGCCAGCCTACACAGGGTTTACACCGGGGAGCTGTTTTTT